Listed below are T cell receptor beta chains from one sample, sequenced in a study of blood T cell repertoires in COVID-19. Sequencing used immunoSEQ multiplex PCR; TCRdb keeps in-frame clones, though not all of them. The data show fewer than 250,000 clones, more than 70% seen once. Sequenced: peripheral blood. These receptors were collected from a woman aged 45 to 65 with acute or convalescent COVID-19. Both conserved end residues are part of each CDR3. D genes are given only for firm matches. Clone size is shown for a subset of rows, as once, few, many or a class of expanded clone.

V: TRBV5-1
D: -
size: -
J: TRBJ1-5
DNA: TGCGCCAGCAGCTTGGTCGGGGGATATCAGCCCCAGCATTTT
CDR3: CASSLVGGYQPQHF

V: TRBV10-3
D: -
size: -
J: TRBJ2-7
DNA: TGTGCCATCAGTGTCGGACTTTTCTACGAGCAGTACTTC
CDR3: CAISVGLFYEQYF

V: TRBV3-1/TRBV3-2
D: TRBD2
size: few
J: TRBJ2-3
DNA: TGTGCCAGCAGCACTAGCGATGGGGAAGATACGCAGTATTTT
CDR3: CASSTSDGEDTQYF

V: TRBV5-1
D: TRBD2
size: -
J: TRBJ2-7
DNA: TGCGCCAGCAGCATCAGCGGGGCCTCCTACGAGCAGTACTTC
CDR3: CASSISGASYEQYF

V: TRBV5-1
D: TRBD2
size: -
J: TRBJ2-7
DNA: TGCGCCAGCAGCCTTAGCGGGCCCCCCTACGAGCAGTACTTC
CDR3: CASSLSGPPYEQYF

V: TRBV20-1
D: -
size: -
J: TRBJ1-6
DNA: TGCAGTGCTCGTGGTCGGGGGGTGGGGTCACCCCTCCACTTT
CDR3: CSARGRGVGSPLHF

V: TRBV19
D: TRBD2
size: -
J: TRBJ2-3
DNA: TGTGCCAGTAGTTCGGTAGCGGGAGGGAGAGATACGCAGTATTTT
CDR3: CASSSVAGGRDTQYF

V: TRBV7-6
D: TRBD1
size: -
J: TRBJ2-7
DNA: TGTGCCACTCGCCAGGAGACAGGGGAATCCTACGAGCAGTACTTC
CDR3: CATRQETGESYEQYF

V: TRBV20-1
D: -
size: once
J: TRBJ2-7
DNA: TGCAGTGCTAGTGACCCCCAGGGGCCCAACGAGCAGTACTTC
CDR3: CSASDPQGPNEQYF

V: TRBV30
D: TRBD1
size: -
J: TRBJ2-7
DNA: TGTGCCTGGACCCCCGGGACAGGATCCTACGAGCAGTACTTC
CDR3: CAWTPGTGSYEQYF

V: TRBV10-2
D: -
size: once
J: TRBJ1-1
DNA: TGCGCCAGCAGGAGTTTGAACACTGAAGCTTTCTTT
CDR3: CASRSLNTEAFF

V: TRBV27
D: -
size: -
J: TRBJ2-5
DNA: TGTGCCAGCAGTGGGCCCGGGACTCCGGCCGGGGAGACCCAGTACTTC
CDR3: CASSGPGTPAGETQYF

V: TRBV6-5
D: -
size: -
J: TRBJ1-2
DNA: TGTGCCAGCAGGACCCGACAGACTTCCTATGGCTACACCTTC
CDR3: CASRTRQTSYGYTF

V: TRBV24-1
D: -
size: -
J: TRBJ2-2
DNA: TGTGCCACCAGTGAAAGACAGAACACCGGGGAGCTGTTTTTT
CDR3: CATSERQNTGELFF

V: TRBV29-1
D: TRBD1
size: -
J: TRBJ2-1
DNA: TGCAGCGCGTTCCGGGACAGGGCGGGGAATGAGCAGTTCTTC
CDR3: CSAFRDRAGNEQFF

V: TRBV28
D: TRBD1
size: -
J: TRBJ1-5
DNA: TGTGCCAGCAGTTTAGACGACAGGGCCTATCAGCCCCAGCATTTT
CDR3: CASSLDDRAYQPQHF

V: TRBV9
D: TRBD2
size: many
J: TRBJ2-1
DNA: TGTGCCAGCAGCGTACAGGCGGGAGGCCTATTCAATGAGCAGTTCTTC
CDR3: CASSVQAGGLFNEQFF

V: TRBV25-1
D: -
size: -
J: TRBJ1-2
DNA: TGTGCCAGCAGTGAATGGCAGGGACTTAACTATGGCTACACCTTC
CDR3: CASSEWQGLNYGYTF

V: TRBV24-1
D: TRBD2
size: -
J: TRBJ2-5
DNA: TGTGCCACCAGTGACCCCGGAGTAGCGGGAGTTTGGGAGACCCAGTACTTC
CDR3: CATSDPGVAGVWETQYF

V: TRBV18
D: -
size: -
J: TRBJ2-7
DNA: TGTGCCAGCTCGCCCCTCGAGGAGTACGAGCAGTACTTC
CDR3: CASSPLEEYEQYF

V: TRBV15
D: TRBD2
size: -
J: TRBJ2-5
DNA: TGTGCCACCAGCAGGAGACTAGCGGTGCAAGAGACCCAGTACTTC
CDR3: CATSRRLAVQETQYF

V: TRBV6-5
D: TRBD1
size: many
J: TRBJ1-5
DNA: TGTGCCAGCAGTTACTCCTCAACAGGGGCTCAGCCCCAGCATTTT
CDR3: CASSYSSTGAQPQHF

V: TRBV30
D: TRBD1
size: -
J: TRBJ2-7
DNA: TGTGCCTTCTACCGGGACAGCTACGAGCAGTACTTC
CDR3: CAFYRDSYEQYF

V: TRBV19
D: TRBD1
size: few
J: TRBJ1-2
DNA: TGTGCCAGTAAGAGCACAGGGGAGTTTGCAGGTTATGGCTACACCTTC
CDR3: CASKSTGEFAGYGYTF

V: TRBV3-1/TRBV3-2
D: -
size: -
J: TRBJ1-2
DNA: TGTGCCAGCAGCTATGCGGGGGGGAACTATGGCTACACCTTC
CDR3: CASSYAGGNYGYTF

V: TRBV24-1
D: -
size: -
J: TRBJ2-1
DNA: TGTGCCACCAGTGATAGTGCCGCCAGGAATGAGCAGTTCTTC
CDR3: CATSDSAARNEQFF

V: TRBV28
D: -
size: -
J: TRBJ2-7
DNA: TGTGCCAGCGGAAGCGCAGACCGAGCCTCCTACGAGCAGTACTTC
CDR3: CASGSADRASYEQYF

V: TRBV6-5
D: TRBD2
size: -
J: TRBJ2-1
DNA: TGTGCCAGCAGGCTTCTAGCGGGGGTTAATAATGAGCAGTTCTTC
CDR3: CASRLLAGVNNEQFF

V: TRBV6-5
D: -
size: -
J: TRBJ1-4
DNA: TGTGCCAGCAGTTACTCGAGGGGGGGCGCCTCTCGAAAACTGTTTTTT
CDR3: CASSYSRGGASRKLFF

V: TRBV7-6
D: TRBD1
size: -
J: TRBJ1-4
DNA: TGTGCCAGCAGAACCGGGACAGGGGCGGAAAAACTGTTTTTT
CDR3: CASRTGTGAEKLFF

V: TRBV5-4
D: TRBD1
size: -
J: TRBJ1-1
DNA: TGTGCCAGCAGCCTAGGACAGGGTGGCGAAGCTTTCTTT
CDR3: CASSLGQGGEAFF

V: TRBV3-1/TRBV3-2
D: TRBD2
size: -
J: TRBJ2-7
DNA: TGTGCCAGCAGCCAAGGACTAGCGGGTAACCACGAGCAGTACTTC
CDR3: CASSQGLAGNHEQYF

V: TRBV18
D: TRBD2
size: -
J: TRBJ2-1
DNA: TGTGCCAGCTCACCATCGGGACTAGCGGGTCTACAGTTCTTC
CDR3: CASSPSGLAGLQFF

V: TRBV14
D: TRBD2
size: -
J: TRBJ2-1
DNA: TGTGCCAGCAGCTTACGGGGAGCGGGGTCCTACAATGAGCAGTTCTTC
CDR3: CASSLRGAGSYNEQFF

V: TRBV5-1
D: TRBD1
size: few
J: TRBJ2-2
DNA: TGCGCCAGCAGCCGTAACAGGGGAGAGACCGGGGAGCTGTTTTTT
CDR3: CASSRNRGETGELFF

V: TRBV6-1
D: TRBD1
size: -
J: TRBJ1-4
DNA: TGTGCCAGCAGTGAAGAGGGGGCGGAAGAACTGTTTTTT
CDR3: CASSEEGAEELFF

V: TRBV30
D: TRBD1
size: -
J: TRBJ2-7
DNA: TGTGCCTGGAGTAGGGGACAGTACTACGAGCAGTACTTC
CDR3: CAWSRGQYYEQYF

V: TRBV5-1
D: TRBD2
size: -
J: TRBJ2-1
DNA: TGCGCCAGCAGCTTGATGCCCGGGACTAGCGCGAATGAGCAGTTCTTC
CDR3: CASSLMPGTSANEQFF

V: TRBV4-2
D: TRBD2
size: -
J: TRBJ2-7
DNA: TGTGCCAGCAGCCAAGATTTAGGGACTAGCGGGAGCTGGTCCTACGAGCAGTACTTC
CDR3: CASSQDLGTSGSWSYEQYF

V: TRBV5-1
D: -
size: -
J: TRBJ2-7
DNA: TGCGCCAGCAGCCGGGACTTAACTGGGTACGAGCAGTACTTC
CDR3: CASSRDLTGYEQYF

V: TRBV19
D: TRBD2
size: -
J: TRBJ2-1
DNA: TGTGCCAGTAGTCCACAGGGAATTTGGGCGGGAGGGCCCTTTATCAATGAGCAGTTCTTC
CDR3: CASSPQGIWAGGPFINEQFF

V: TRBV28
D: -
size: -
J: TRBJ1-5
DNA: TGTGCCAGCCAGAGACAGGGCAATCAGCCCCAGCATTTT
CDR3: CASQRQGNQPQHF

V: TRBV15
D: -
size: -
J: TRBJ2-5
DNA: TGTGCCACCAGCTCCCGGGAGCCTCCGGGGACCCAGTACTTC
CDR3: CATSSREPPGTQYF

V: TRBV7-2
D: TRBD2
size: -
J: TRBJ2-5
DNA: TGTGCCAGCAGCCCACCTAGCGGGAGAGGGGAGACCCAGTACTTC
CDR3: CASSPPSGRGETQYF

V: TRBV9
D: TRBD1
size: once
J: TRBJ1-4
DNA: TGTGCCAGCAGCAAGGGGGCCGATAATGAAAAACTGTTTTTT
CDR3: CASSKGADNEKLFF

V: TRBV6-2/TRBV6-3
D: -
size: -
J: TRBJ1-5
DNA: TGTGCCAGCAGTTACGAAGGGGTTCAGCCCCAGCATTTT
CDR3: CASSYEGVQPQHF

V: TRBV30
D: -
size: -
J: TRBJ1-1
DNA: TGTGCCTGGAGTGTGGACAGAAATCGGGGCACTGAAGCTTTCTTT
CDR3: CAWSVDRNRGTEAFF

V: TRBV3-1/TRBV3-2
D: -
size: -
J: TRBJ2-3
DNA: TGTGCCAGCAGCCGCCGGCGAGGGAGCGCAGATACGCAGTATTTT
CDR3: CASSRRRGSADTQYF

V: TRBV10-1
D: -
size: -
J: TRBJ1-5
DNA: TGCGCCAGCAGTGAGGTCACTCGAGGGGGGGGGCCCCAGCATTTT
CDR3: CASSEVTRGGGPQHF

V: TRBV7-8
D: -
size: once
J: TRBJ2-5
DNA: TGTGCCAGCAGCTTGGACATGAGGGAGACCCAGTACTTC
CDR3: CASSLDMRETQYF

V: TRBV28
D: TRBD1
size: -
J: TRBJ1-6
DNA: TGTGCCAGCAGGGGGACAGCCGCTAATTCACCCCTCCACTTT
CDR3: CASRGTAANSPLHF

V: TRBV27
D: -
size: -
J: TRBJ2-1
DNA: TGTGCCAGCAGCCGCGGGAGACAGGGGATCGATGAGCAGTTCTTC
CDR3: CASSRGRQGIDEQFF

V: TRBV28
D: TRBD1
size: -
J: TRBJ2-1
DNA: TGTGCCAGCAGTCAGGGGGCCGATGAGCAGTTCTTC
CDR3: CASSQGADEQFF

V: TRBV27
D: TRBD1
size: once
J: TRBJ1-5
DNA: TGTGCCAGCAGTCCTCGCCATCCGGGACAGGGCAATCAGCCCCAGCATTTT
CDR3: CASSPRHPGQGNQPQHF

V: TRBV7-6
D: TRBD1
size: -
J: TRBJ2-3
DNA: TGTGCCAGCAGCTTAGCGGGACAGCCCTTGTACACAGATACGCAGTATTTT
CDR3: CASSLAGQPLYTDTQYF

V: TRBV5-4
D: TRBD1
size: -
J: TRBJ1-4
DNA: TGTGCCAGCAGTTCGGGTGGGGACAGATATAATGAAAAACTGTTTTTT
CDR3: CASSSGGDRYNEKLFF